A selection of T cell receptor beta chains follows, all from one sample in a study of blood T cell repertoires in COVID-19. TCRdb keeps only in-frame clones here, not all; method: immunoSEQ multiplex PCR. The sample contains about 150,000 clones, around four fifths of which appear only once. Specimen: PBMCs or T cells enriched from blood (not recorded which). The receptors stem from a woman in her forties or fifties who had recovered from COVID-19. CDR3s include the opening cysteine and the closing phenylalanine or tryptophan. D genes are given only for firm matches. Size is stated for part of the rows, as once, few or many counts, or as a class when the clone is expanded.

>TRBD2|TRBJ2-3|17|TRBV5-1|-
CASLGLAGEGRTDTQYF
TGCGCCAGCTTGGGACTAGCGGGAGAGGGGCGCACAGATACGCAGTATTTT
>TRBD1|TRBJ1-5|15|TRBV18|-
CASSPSPTGVQPQHF
TGTGCCAGCTCACCATCCCCGACAGGGGTCCAGCCCCAGCATTTT
>-|TRBJ2-1|14|TRBV7-2|-
CASSLDGAYNEQFF
TGTGCCAGCAGCTTAGATGGGGCATACAATGAGCAGTTCTTC
>TRBD1|TRBJ1-4|14|TRBV6-2/TRBV6-3|-
CASSSGTVTEKLFF
TGTGCCAGCAGCTCCGGGACAGTGACAGAAAAACTGTTTTTT
>TRBD1|TRBJ2-7|13|TRBV12-3/TRBV12-4|-
CASSPGQPYEQYF
TGTGCCAGCAGCCCGGGACAGCCCTACGAGCAGTACTTC
>-|TRBJ1-6|16|TRBV11-2|-
CASSLLGEIDNSPLHF
TGTGCCAGCAGCTTGTTAGGGGAAATAGATAATTCACCCCTCCACTTT
>-|TRBJ1-5|15|TRBV4-2|-
CASSQDATVYQPQHF
TGTGCCAGCAGCCAAGATGCGACAGTTTATCAGCCCCAGCATTTT
>TRBD1|TRBJ2-7|16|TRBV9|-
CASSVGNMGTGYEQYF
TGTGCCAGCAGCGTAGGAAACATGGGGACAGGCTACGAGCAGTACTTC
>-|TRBJ2-7|14|TRBV6-5|once
CASSSTQGSYEQYF
TGTGCCAGCAGCTCTACACAGGGAAGCTACGAGCAGTACTTC
>TRBD2|TRBJ2-7|13|TRBV18|-
CASSAGLDVEQYF
TGTGCCAGCTCAGCGGGACTAGACGTCGAGCAGTACTTC
>-|TRBJ2-7|14|TRBV5-1|-
CASSLEGESYEQYF
TGCGCCAGCAGCTTGGAGGGGGAGTCCTACGAGCAGTACTTC
>TRBD1|TRBJ2-5|14|TRBV5-1|once
CASSHSRGRETQYF
TGCGCCAGCAGCCACTCCAGGGGGCGGGAGACCCAGTACTTC
>-|TRBJ1-1|14|TRBV6-5|-
CASSKQGMNTEAFF
TGTGCCAGCTCTAAACAGGGAATGAACACTGAAGCTTTCTTT
>-|TRBJ2-3|15|TRBV24-1|-
CATSDPRSYTDTQYF
TGTGCCACCAGTGATCCCAGGTCATACACAGATACGCAGTATTTT
>-|TRBJ1-3|16|TRBV5-4|few
CASSLGGTITGNTIYF
TGTGCCAGCAGCTTGGGAGGGACAATCACTGGAAACACCATATATTTT
>TRBD1|TRBJ2-3|15|TRBV5-4|-
CASSLGDRATDTQYF
TGTGCCAGCAGCTTGGGGGACAGGGCGACAGATACGCAGTATTTT
>-|TRBJ1-2|13|TRBV6-5|-
CASTGGSNYGYTF
TGTGCCAGCACGGGGGGGTCTAACTATGGCTACACCTTC
>TRBD2|TRBJ2-1|16|TRBV19|-
CASSIGGRVVDNEQFF
TGTGCCAGTAGTATAGGGGGGAGGGTGGTTGACAATGAGCAGTTCTTC
>-|TRBJ2-2|15|TRBV7-2|-
CASRLPRGADGELFF
TGTGCCAGCAGGTTACCCCGGGGGGCCGACGGGGAGCTGTTTTTT
>-|TRBJ2-1|16|TRBV7-2|-
CASSLEGQGPRNEQFF
TGTGCCAGCAGCTTAGAAGGCCAGGGGCCCAGGAATGAGCAGTTCTTC
>-|TRBJ1-6|17|TRBV18|-
CASSPLRGSSYNSPLHF
TGTGCCAGCTCACCACTCAGGGGTAGCTCCTATAATTCACCCCTCCACTTT
>-|TRBJ1-2|16|TRBV27|-
CASSPAGLFPLYGYTF
TGTGCCAGCAGTCCAGCAGGACTGTTCCCCCTCTATGGCTACACCTTC
>TRBD2|TRBJ2-1|15|TRBV18|-
CASSPGTSGYNEQFF
TGTGCCAGCTCACCTGGGACTAGCGGCTACAATGAGCAGTTCTTC
>-|TRBJ2-1|14|TRBV7-9|-
CASSLALRYNEQFF
TGTGCCAGCAGCTTAGCCCTCCGCTACAATGAGCAGTTCTTC
>TRBD1|TRBJ1-4|16|TRBV28|-
CASSWRQGVTNEKLFF
TGTGCCAGCAGTTGGCGACAGGGGGTAACTAATGAAAAACTGTTTTTT
>-|TRBJ2-2|15|TRBV3-1/TRBV3-2|once
CASSQDLVLTGELFF
TGTGCCAGCAGCCAAGATCTAGTACTTACCGGGGAGCTGTTTTTT
>-|TRBJ2-3|13|TRBV6-5|once
CASSYGSRGTQYF
TGTGCCAGCAGTTACGGGAGTCGGGGTACGCAGTATTTT
>TRBD2|TRBJ2-7|15|TRBV3-1/TRBV3-2|once
CASSRSTSGRVEQYF
TGTGCCAGCAGCCGTTCGACTAGCGGGAGGGTGGAGCAGTACTTC
>TRBD2|TRBJ2-3|19|TRBV3-1/TRBV3-2|-
CASSHYSSGGAGTTDTQYF
TGTGCCAGCAGCCATTATTCTAGCGGGGGGGCCGGGACGACAGATACGCAGTATTTT
>-|TRBJ1-5|13|TRBV18|-
CASSPEPGQPQHF
TGTGCCAGCTCTCCAGAACCAGGTCAGCCCCAGCATTTT
>TRBD1|TRBJ1-2|13|TRBV28|-
CASSGRTGYGYTF
TGTGCCAGCAGTGGGCGGACAGGCTATGGCTACACCTTC
>TRBD2|TRBJ2-3|16|TRBV7-2|-
CASSLVSGGVTDTQYF
TGTGCCAGCAGCTTAGTTAGCGGGGGGGTCACAGATACGCAGTATTTT
>TRBD1|TRBJ1-1|16|TRBV5-1|-
CASRVGQGIFATEAFF
TGCGCCAGCAGGGTGGGACAGGGTATCTTCGCCACTGAAGCTTTCTTT